This T cell receptor (beta chain) comes out of a study of regulatory T cells in long-lasting Graves disease. At least ten counts were recorded for this clonotype. What it recognizes is unknown. The sample's time point: persistent/refractory GD, antithyroid drugs over 5 years with positive TRAb. TCR sequences were obtained from RNA taken from PBMCs. General study results and limits: Persistent disease was characterized by preferential usage of TRBV28, TRBJ1-2 and TRBJ2-5. Persistent-disease Graves' patients showed less TCR diversity than new cases. Peripheral blood, not thyroid tissue, was the sole material studied.

V was trimmed by 6 bases and J by 3 bases, leaving 12 bases between them. The V gene's germline CDR1 is MNHNS and CDR2 SASEGT. The CDR3 runs to 13 residues. In building TCR beta libraries, iRepertoire HTBI primers were used together with Arm-PCR of CDR3 regions. TCRdb independently ran MiXCR on the multiplex PCR reads; one entry per CDR3 protein. This sample has about 470,000 distinct CDR3 sequences, with roughly 21% found just once. The receptor comes from a female donor with Graves disease. The V and J genes are TRBV6-1 and TRBJ2-7, with D perhaps TRBD2 (5 bases). This material consisted of peripheral blood mononuclear cells (PBMCs), taken when the disease was refractory, from a patient treated with antithyroid drugs. CDR3: CASRDSSLYEQYF. The CDR3 DNA is TGTGCCAGCAGGGACTCTTCCCTCTACGAGCAGTACTTC.